A selection of T cell receptor beta chains follows, all from one sample in a study of T cells after yellow fever vaccination. TCRdb re-called the 5' RACE reads through MiXCR, storing one row per CDR3 protein. The data show about 350,000 distinct CDR3 sequences, with 11% seen just once and more than 15% held by the top ten. Sequences were derived from PBMCs, sampled on the day of the first yellow fever vaccination. The receptors derive from a man aged 18 to 30 who received the YFV17D yellow fever vaccine. CDR3s include the opening cysteine and the closing phenylalanine or tryptophan. D genes are given only for firm matches. Size tells how often a clone was seen (once, few, many) or the class of an expanded clone, and some rows leave it out.

V	size	D	J	DNA	CDR3
TRBV7-2	few	.	TRBJ2-7	TGTGCCAGCAGCTCGAACAGGGCGGCCTACGAGCAGTACTTC	CASSSNRAAYEQYF
TRBV5-1	.	.	TRBJ1-1	TGCGCCAGCAGCTTGGACGAAGGGTACGGAGCTTTCTTT	CASSLDEGYGAFF
TRBV11-2	.	.	TRBJ2-4	TGTGCCAGCAGCTTCGGGGTTCTAGCCAAAAACATTCAGTACTTC	CASSFGVLAKNIQYF
TRBV6-2/TRBV6-3	.	.	TRBJ1-1	TGTGCCAGCAGCCCTTTCCCCGGGACTGGAAGTGAAGCTTTCTTT	CASSPFPGTGSEAFF
TRBV5-1	.	TRBD1	TRBJ2-1	TGCGCCAGCAGCTTCCTGACCGGGACAGGGGCCGGTGAGCAGTTCTTC	CASSFLTGTGAGEQFF
TRBV20-1	.	.	TRBJ2-5	TGCAGTGCTAGAGAAGGGCTAGGGCGGGAGACCCAGTACTTC	CSAREGLGRETQYF
TRBV7-2	many	.	TRBJ2-5	TGTGCCAGCAGCTTAGCAATTCAGGAGACCCAGTACTTC	CASSLAIQETQYF
TRBV24-1	.	.	TRBJ2-5	TGTGCCACCAGCAAAGAGGGCACGAGGACACCCGCGGAGACCCAGTACTTC	CATSKEGTRTPAETQYF
TRBV24-1	few	.	TRBJ1-2	TGTGCCACCAGTGAAAGCAGAGACTATGGCTACACCTTC	CATSESRDYGYTF
TRBV5-1	.	.	TRBJ1-1	TGCGCCAGCAGCTTGGGAAGGTTGGCGAACACTGAAGCTTTCTTT	CASSLGRLANTEAFF
TRBV20-1	.	.	TRBJ2-1	TGCAGTGCTAGAGATGGGCGGGGGCCCTTCTACAATGAGCAGTTCTTC	CSARDGRGPFYNEQFF
TRBV3-1	few	.	TRBJ1-2	TGTGCCAGCAGCCAAGCTACAGGGCTTGGCTACACCTTC	CASSQATGLGYTF
TRBV7-8	many	.	TRBJ1-2	TGTGCCAGCAGCTTCGTCTCGGTACCGGGACCCAGGAGTGGCTACACCTTC	CASSFVSVPGPRSGYTF
TRBV19	many	.	TRBJ2-2	TGTGCCAGTAGTGCGGGGACTAACACCGGGGAGCTGTTTTTT	CASSAGTNTGELFF